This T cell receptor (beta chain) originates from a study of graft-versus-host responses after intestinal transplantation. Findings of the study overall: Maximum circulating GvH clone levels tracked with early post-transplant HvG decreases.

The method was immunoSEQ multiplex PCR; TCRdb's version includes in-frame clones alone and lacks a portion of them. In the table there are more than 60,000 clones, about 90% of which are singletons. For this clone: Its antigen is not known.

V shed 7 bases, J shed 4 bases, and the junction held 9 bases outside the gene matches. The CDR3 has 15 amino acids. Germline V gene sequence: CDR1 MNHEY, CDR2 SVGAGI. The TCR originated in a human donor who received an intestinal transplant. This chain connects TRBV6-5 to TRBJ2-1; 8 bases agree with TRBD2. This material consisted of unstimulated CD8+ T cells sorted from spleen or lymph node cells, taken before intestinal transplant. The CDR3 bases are TGTGCCAGCACCCCGTGGGCGGGGGGTTACAATGAGCAGTTCTTC. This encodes CASTPWAGGYNEQFF.